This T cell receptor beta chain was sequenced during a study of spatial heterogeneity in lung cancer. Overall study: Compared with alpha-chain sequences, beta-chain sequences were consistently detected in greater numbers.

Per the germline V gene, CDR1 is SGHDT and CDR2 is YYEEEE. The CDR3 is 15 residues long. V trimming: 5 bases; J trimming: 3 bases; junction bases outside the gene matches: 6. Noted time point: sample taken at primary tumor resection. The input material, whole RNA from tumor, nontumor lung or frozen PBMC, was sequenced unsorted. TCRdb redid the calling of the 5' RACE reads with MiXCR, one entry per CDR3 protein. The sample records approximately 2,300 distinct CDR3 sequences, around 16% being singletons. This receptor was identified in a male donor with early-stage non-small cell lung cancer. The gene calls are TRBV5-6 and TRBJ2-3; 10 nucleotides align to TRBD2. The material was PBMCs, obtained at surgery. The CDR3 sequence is CASRNGLAVTDTQYF. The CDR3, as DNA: TGTGCCAGCAGAAACGGACTAGCGGTTACAGATACGCAGTATTTT.